The T cell receptor (beta chain) described here comes from a study of identical twins. General study results and limits: For cord blood, abundant beta clonotypes had fewer insertions, unlike memory repertoires, which showed none.

TCRdb itself ran the 5' RACE reads through MiXCR, one entry per CDR3 protein. This sample has 450,000 to 650,000 distinct CDR3 sequences, with 15% found just once. On this clonotype itself: What it binds is unknown.

The V gene lost 0 bases and the J gene lost 0 bases, with 8 bases spanning the gap. The CDR3 is made up of 15 amino acids. Germline lookup yields CDR1 LGHNA and CDR2 YNFKEQ. This sample also appeared in a second study, on yellow fever vaccine responses in identical twins.

J is TRBJ1-2 and V is TRBV4-2, with D unclear. This TCR was recovered from a woman aged 18-29 years in good health. Input material: CD4+ T cells sorted from blood. The CDR3 region has the DNA TGTGCCAGCAGCCAAGACCCGGATACTAACTATGGCTACACCTTC. Translating gives CASSQDPDTNYGYTF.